This is a list of T cell receptor beta chains from one sample in a study of cytotoxic CD8 clonotypes in ibrutinib-treated CLL. The data were produced by immunoSEQ multiplex PCR, yet TCRdb's version contains in-frame clones alone and is incomplete. Altogether 160,000 or so clones are present, 84% being singletons, with the ten largest covering less than 6%. Sequencing was performed on PBMCs, taken after 24 months of ibrutinib treatment. The source of these receptors is a human donor with chronic lymphocytic leukemia. Each CDR3 is given with its conserved first and last residue. The order of the fields is V gene, J gene, CDR3 protein.

v_call: TRBV21-1
j_call: TRBJ1-5
cdr3_aa: CASIPRRSNQPQHF

v_call: TRBV19
j_call: TRBJ1-1
cdr3_aa: CASSMGRNTEAFF

v_call: TRBV6-4
j_call: TRBJ2-1
cdr3_aa: CASSEFGTGLGEQFF

v_call: TRBV1
j_call: TRBJ1-1
cdr3_aa: CTSSQDEAFF

v_call: TRBV7-3
j_call: TRBJ2-7
cdr3_aa: CASSLRLAGTGEQYF

v_call: TRBV27
j_call: TRBJ2-2
cdr3_aa: CASSRDRGDGELFF

v_call: TRBV30
j_call: TRBJ2-2
cdr3_aa: CAWSPGGTGELFF

v_call: TRBV20-1
j_call: TRBJ2-7
cdr3_aa: CSARTDWQYF

v_call: TRBV18
j_call: TRBJ1-2
cdr3_aa: CASTPLQGYNYGYTF

v_call: TRBV28
j_call: TRBJ2-1
cdr3_aa: CASSPNGQGSGKMAGEQFF

v_call: TRBV18
j_call: TRBJ1-1
cdr3_aa: CASLAGSSNTEAFF

v_call: TRBV7-9
j_call: TRBJ1-1
cdr3_aa: CASSLAYLPNTEAFF

v_call: TRBV4-1
j_call: TRBJ2-1
cdr3_aa: CASSHGSGEQFF

v_call: TRBV5-6
j_call: TRBJ2-7
cdr3_aa: CASSFQFLKQGNGDDQYF

v_call: TRBV7-6
j_call: TRBJ1-5
cdr3_aa: CASSATGGRNQPQHF

v_call: TRBV5-5
j_call: TRBJ2-7
cdr3_aa: CATEGGITYEQYF

v_call: TRBV5-6
j_call: TRBJ2-5
cdr3_aa: CASSLRRETQYF

v_call: TRBV18
j_call: TRBJ1-5
cdr3_aa: CASSTTGVENQPQHF

v_call: TRBV5-6
j_call: TRBJ1-3
cdr3_aa: CASSLLGASGNTIYF

v_call: TRBV5-1
j_call: TRBJ1-1
cdr3_aa: CASSLSPRRGTEAFF

v_call: TRBV7-2
j_call: TRBJ2-1
cdr3_aa: CASSLMAGGPNEQFF

v_call: TRBV7-2
j_call: TRBJ2-6
cdr3_aa: CATRPAANVLTF

v_call: TRBV7-2
j_call: TRBJ1-1
cdr3_aa: CASSVTGGNTEAFF

v_call: TRBV19
j_call: TRBJ1-2
cdr3_aa: CASSILGTGGRYGYTF

v_call: TRBV18
j_call: TRBJ1-1
cdr3_aa: CASSPRDLSFPNTEAFF

v_call: TRBV5-4
j_call: TRBJ2-7
cdr3_aa: CASSLVGGTYEQYF

v_call: TRBV4-1
j_call: TRBJ1-2
cdr3_aa: CASSQVPPLVGGYTF

v_call: TRBV6-5
j_call: TRBJ1-1
cdr3_aa: CASSTPRTAATEAFF

v_call: TRBV11-2
j_call: TRBJ1-2
cdr3_aa: CASSLDRKGAAYGYTF

v_call: TRBV29-1
j_call: TRBJ1-2
cdr3_aa: CSVDRKGYYGYTF

v_call: TRBV7-3
j_call: TRBJ2-1
cdr3_aa: CASSLDRTGRSSEQFF

v_call: TRBV19
j_call: TRBJ2-6
cdr3_aa: CASSIVPDSSGANVLTF

v_call: TRBV19
j_call: TRBJ1-2
cdr3_aa: CASSAGTGGYGYTF

v_call: TRBV30
j_call: TRBJ2-7
cdr3_aa: CAWSSGGYEGRYF

v_call: TRBV9
j_call: TRBJ1-1
cdr3_aa: CASSGGTGRTAFF

v_call: TRBV6-6
j_call: TRBJ2-3
cdr3_aa: CASTTSTDTQYF

v_call: TRBV19
j_call: TRBJ2-2
cdr3_aa: CASHTGYTGELFF

v_call: TRBV7-2
j_call: TRBJ2-2
cdr3_aa: CASSLGRRGTGELFF

v_call: TRBV6-1
j_call: TRBJ1-1
cdr3_aa: CASSAGLWNTEAFF

v_call: TRBV6-1
j_call: TRBJ1-4
cdr3_aa: CASSPRHRNEKLFF

v_call: TRBV2
j_call: TRBJ2-3
cdr3_aa: CAEARGVTDTQYF

v_call: TRBV5-1
j_call: TRBJ1-2
cdr3_aa: CASSLVEGVDGYTF